This T cell receptor beta chain was sequenced in a study of T-cell memory formation after mild COVID-19. Overall study context: Across donors, TCR clusters were largely donor specific.

It was 5'RACE with constant-segment primers that produced the TCR alpha and TCR beta cDNA libraries, which carried sample barcodes and UMIs. TCRdb called the 5' RACE reads again in MiXCR, with one record for every CDR3 protein. The data hold under 250,000 distinct CDR3 sequences, with 15% observed a single time. For this clonotype: What it binds is not known.

Regarding the study as a whole: A balance of CD4 and CD8 characterized clones contracting day 15 to 85, whereas later expanders leaned CD4+.

Germline V gene lookup returns CDR1 ENHRY and CDR2 SYGVKD. This CDR3 is built from 15 residues. With V trimmed by 0 bases and J by 10 bases, 4 bases remained unmatched. The chain has TRBV10-3 and TRBJ2-1; 12 bases agree with TRBD2. The receptor was isolated from an adult woman who had mild COVID-19 (a few samples of this study predate the infection). Cell type and time point are not known. Sequenced input: PBMCs or a T cell subset sorted from them (not recorded which). CDR3 nucleotide sequence: TGTGCCATCAGTGAGTCGGCTAGCGGGAGGGTGGAGCAGTTCTTC. Translating it yields CAISESASGRVEQFF.